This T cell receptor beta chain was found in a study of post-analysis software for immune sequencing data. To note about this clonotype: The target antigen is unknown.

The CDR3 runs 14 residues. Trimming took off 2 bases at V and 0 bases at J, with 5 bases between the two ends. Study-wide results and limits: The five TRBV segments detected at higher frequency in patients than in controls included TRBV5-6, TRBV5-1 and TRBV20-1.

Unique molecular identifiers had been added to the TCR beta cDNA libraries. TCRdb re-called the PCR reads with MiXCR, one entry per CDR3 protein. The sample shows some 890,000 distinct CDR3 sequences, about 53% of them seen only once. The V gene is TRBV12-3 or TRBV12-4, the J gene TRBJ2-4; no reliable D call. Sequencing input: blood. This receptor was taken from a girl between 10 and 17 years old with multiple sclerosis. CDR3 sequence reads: CASSLRIAKNIQYF. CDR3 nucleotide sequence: TGTGCCAGCAGTTTAAGGATAGCCAAAAACATTCAGTACTTC.